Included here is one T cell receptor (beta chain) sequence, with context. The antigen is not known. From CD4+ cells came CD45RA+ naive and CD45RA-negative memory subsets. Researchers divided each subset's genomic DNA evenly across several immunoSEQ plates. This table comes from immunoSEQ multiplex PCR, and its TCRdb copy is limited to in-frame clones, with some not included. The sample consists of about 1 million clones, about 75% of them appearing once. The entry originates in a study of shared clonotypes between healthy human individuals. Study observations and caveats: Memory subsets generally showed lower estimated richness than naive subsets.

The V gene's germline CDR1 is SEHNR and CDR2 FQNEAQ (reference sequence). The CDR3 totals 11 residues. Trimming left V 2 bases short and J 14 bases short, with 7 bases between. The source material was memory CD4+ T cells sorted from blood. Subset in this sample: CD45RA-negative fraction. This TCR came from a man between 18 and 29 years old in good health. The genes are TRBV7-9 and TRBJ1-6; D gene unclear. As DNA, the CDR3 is TGTGCCAGCAGCTTATCCACAACCCTCCACTTT. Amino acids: CASSLSTTLHF.